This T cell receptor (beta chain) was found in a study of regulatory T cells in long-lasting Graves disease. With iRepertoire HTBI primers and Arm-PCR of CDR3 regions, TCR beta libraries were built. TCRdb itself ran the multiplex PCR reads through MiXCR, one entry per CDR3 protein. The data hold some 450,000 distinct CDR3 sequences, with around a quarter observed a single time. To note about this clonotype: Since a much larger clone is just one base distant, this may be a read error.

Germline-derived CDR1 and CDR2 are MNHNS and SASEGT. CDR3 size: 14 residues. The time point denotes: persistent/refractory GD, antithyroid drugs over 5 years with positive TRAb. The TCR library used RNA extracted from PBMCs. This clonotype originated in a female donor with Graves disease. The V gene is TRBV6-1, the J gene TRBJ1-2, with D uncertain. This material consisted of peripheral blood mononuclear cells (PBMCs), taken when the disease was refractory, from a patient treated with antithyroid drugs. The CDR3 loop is CVSNSGVVGYGYTF. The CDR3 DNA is TGTGTCAGCAATAGCGGGGTGGTTGGCTATGGCTACACCTTC.